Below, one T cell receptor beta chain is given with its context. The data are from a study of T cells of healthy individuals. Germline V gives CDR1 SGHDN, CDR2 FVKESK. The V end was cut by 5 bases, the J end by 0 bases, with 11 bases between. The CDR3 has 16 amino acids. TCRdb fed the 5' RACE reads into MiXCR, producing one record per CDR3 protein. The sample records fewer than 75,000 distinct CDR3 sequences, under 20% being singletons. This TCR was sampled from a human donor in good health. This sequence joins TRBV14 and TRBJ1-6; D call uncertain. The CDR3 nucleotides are TGTGCCAGCAGCAAAACGGGGAGCTCCTATAATTCACCCCTCCACTTT. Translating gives CASSKTGSSYNSPLHF.